The T cell receptor (beta chain) under discussion was sequenced for a study of blood T cell repertoires in COVID-19. Study-wide context: Spain, Italy and the United States supplied samples that represented acute and convalescent COVID-19. PBMCs, B-cell-depleted T cells, or T cells provided the cDNA or gDNA that made up the material.

This CDR3 has 15 amino acids. CDR1 and CDR2 from the germline V gene are MNHEY and SVGAGI. V dropped 2 bases and J dropped 1; count of bases not matched to a gene: 4. Repertoires were generated with immunoSEQ multiplex PCR, while TCRdb's copy carries only in-frame clones and drops some. Of some 150,000 clones in the sample, 75% to 85% were seen once. Input material: peripheral blood. The chain has TRBV6-5 and TRBJ2-7; TRBD2 agrees at 8 bases. The sequence derives from a woman older than 75 with active or convalescent COVID-19. The CDR3 DNA reads TGTGCCAGCAGTTACCGGGAGGGGCGATCCTACGAGCAGTACTTC. Its translation is CASSYREGRSYEQYF.